Listed here are 18 T cell receptor beta chains from one sample, sequenced in a study of shared clonotypes between healthy human individuals. CD8 cells regarded as naive lacked CD45RO, were positively chosen for CCR7, and omitted terminally differentiated effector memory CD45RA+ cells. Profiling relied on immunoSEQ multiplex PCR, and the TCRdb table lists in-frame clones only, not all of them. The repertoire includes about 2.2 million clones, around 93% of them detected once, and around 1.8% sits in the top ten. The sequenced sample consisted of naive CD8+ T cells from PBMCs. The receptors derive from a man aged 18-30 years in good health. Some clones in this sample may be carry-over from other donors' samples.

V is TRBV7-8 and J is TRBJ2-7, with D hard to call. Germline lookup yields CDR1 SGHVS and CDR2 FQNEAQ. CDR3 length: 13 amino acids. Trimming shortened V by 5 bases and J by 0 bases, and 8 bases separated the two germline ends. In nucleotides, the CDR3 is TGTGCCAGCAGCCCAAGACTCTCCTACGAGCAGTACTTC. Translation: CASSPRLSYEQYF.

V usage is TRBV7-6 and J usage is TRBJ2-7, with D tentatively TRBD1 (5 bases). CDR3 length: 13 amino acids. V shed 4 bases and J shed 3 bases, with 10 bases lying between them. CDR1 and CDR2 (germline): SGHVS, FNYEAQ. The chain's CDR3 is CASSSRQSYEQYF. In nucleotides, the CDR3 is TGTGCCAGCAGCTCCAGACAGAGCTACGAGCAGTACTTC. The whole variable domain, filled in from reference TRBV7-6 and TRBJ2-7, reads GAGVSQSPRYKVTKRGQDVALRCDPISGHVSLYWYRQALGQGPEFLTYFNYEAQQDKSGLPNDRFSAERPEGSISTLTIQRTEQRDSAMYRCASSSRQSYEQYFGPGTRLTVT.

The chain carries TRBV28 and TRBJ2-7; D not resolved. The V gene lost 4 bases and the J gene lost 2 bases, with 12 bases spanning the gap. The length of the CDR3 is 14 residues. Germline values: CDR1 MDHEN, CDR2 SYDVKM. This chain's CDR3 is CASSSRPNPYEQYF. The CDR3 DNA is TGTGCCAGCAGTTCACGCCCTAACCCCTACGAGCAGTACTTC.

The chain employs TRBV28 and TRBJ1-2, with D tentatively TRBD1 (5 bases). Trimming pared 3 bases from V and 3 bases from J, leaving 11 bases between. This CDR3 has 14 residues. Germline V gene data show CDR1 as MDHEN and CDR2 as SYDVKM. The CDR3 protein is CASSFRGGDYGYTF. The CDR3 nucleotides read TGTGCCAGCAGTTTTCGGGGAGGGGACTATGGCTACACCTTC.

The V gene is TRBV28, the J gene TRBJ1-5; D gene unclear. V lost 2 bases and J lost 7, with 15 bases in between. Per the germline V gene, CDR1 is MDHEN and CDR2 is SYDVKM. This CDR3 comprises 15 residues. DNA of the CDR3: TGTGCCAGCAGTTTAATGACCACTATCATGCAGCCCCAGCATTTT. Translated: CASSLMTTIMQPQHF.

This rearrangement joins TRBV13 to TRBJ1-2; 8 positions match TRBD1. The germline CDR1 and CDR2 sequences are PRHDT and FYEKMQ (reference sequence). The CDR3 is made up of 14 amino acids. The V gene end was trimmed by 7 bases and the J gene end by 3 bases; junction bases not matched to a gene: 7. CDR3 DNA: TGTGCCAGCACCTTGGACAGGGAGGACTATGGCTACACCTTC. Encoded protein: CASTLDREDYGYTF. Combining the CDR3 with reference TRBV13 and TRBJ1-2 gives the whole variable domain AAGVIQSPRHLIKEKRETATLKCYPIPRHDTVYWYQQGPGQDPQFLISFYEKMQSDKGSIPDRFSAQQFSDYHSELNMSSLELGDSALYFCASTLDREDYGYTFGSGTRLTVV.

V gene TRBV9 combines with J gene TRBJ1-2, with 11 bases that match TRBD1. V shed 1 base and J 1 base; nucleotides not matched to a gene: 6. Looked up from germline, CDR1 is SGDLS and CDR2 is YYNGEE. The CDR3 extends over 17 amino acids. The CDR3, as DNA: TGTGCCAGCAGCGTATCCGTGGACAGGGGGCGTAACTATGGCTACACCTTC. This gives the protein CASSVSVDRGRNYGYTF. The whole variable domain, remainder taken from reference TRBV9 and TRBJ1-2, is DSGVTQTPKHLITATGQRVTLRCSPRSGDLSVYWYQQSLDQGLQFLIQYYNGEERAKGNILERFSAQQFPDLHSELNLSSLELGDSALYFCASSVSVDRGRNYGYTFGSGTRLTVV.

The genes are TRBV4-1 and TRBJ1-6; no clear D gene. The CDR3 is made up of 15 amino acids. The V end was cut by 1 base, the J end by 10 bases, with 14 bases between. CDR1 is MGHRA, CDR2 YSYEKL, per germline. CDR3 DNA sequence: TGCGCCAGCAGCCAAGTTCGCAGTATAGGCTCACCCCTCCACTTT. Protein sequence: CASSQVRSIGSPLHF.

This clone came up once. This chain uses TRBV15 with TRBJ1-5; D unresolved. CDR1 and CDR2 from the germline V gene are LNHNV and YYDKDF (reference sequence). The CDR3 is 12 residues long. Trimming stripped 5 bases from V and 6 bases from J, with 8 bases between. CDR3 residues: CATSGSGQPQHF. DNA for the CDR3: TGTGCCACCAGCGGATCAGGTCAGCCCCAGCATTTT.

The rearrangement uses TRBV27 and TRBJ1-4, with D uncertain. CDR1 MNHEY and CDR2 SMNVEV come from the germline V gene (reference sequence). The CDR3 is 13 residues long. V lost 3 bases and J 8 bases, leaving 10 bases between the germline ends. CDR3 in amino acids: CASSFGSWEKLFF. CDR3 coding DNA: TGTGCCAGCAGTTTTGGCTCTTGGGAAAAACTGTTTTTT.

This clone showed up just a few times. V usage is TRBV2 and J usage is TRBJ2-7, with a tentative D call TRBD1 (6 bases). The germline V and J ends were trimmed by 5 bases and 3 bases, with 11 bases remaining between them. CDR3 length: 13 amino acids. Looked up from germline, CDR1 is SNHLY and CDR2 is FYNNEI. CDR3 amino acids: CASSRDNLYEQYF. The CDR3 nucleotides read TGTGCCAGCAGTCGGGACAACCTCTACGAGCAGTACTTC.

In regard to this clone: One end of the junction fails to match germline, which may point to a read error. The rearrangement uses TRBV6-5 and TRBJ1-4, with TRBD1 identical over 8 bases. This CDR3 region has 15 residues. The germline V gene has CDR1 MNHEY and CDR2 SVGAGI. This chain's CDR3 is CASSDRGSAKEKLFF. Here the CDR3 DNA reads TGTGCCAGCAGCGACAGGGGCTCTGCTAAGGAAAAACTGTTTTTT.

The CDR3 nucleotides read TGTGCCAGCAGCTTGGACCTGGGAATGAACACTGAAGCTTTCTTT. Translation: CASSLDLGMNTEAFF. The chain has TRBV5-6 and TRBJ1-1; D is unresolved. The germline gives CDR1 SGHDT, CDR2 YYEEEE. The CDR3 loop spans 15 amino acids. Trimming took 0 bases from V and 0 from J, leaving 9 bases between them.

This chain joins TRBV19 and TRBJ2-7; weak D call: TRBD2 (5 bases). The germline CDR1 and CDR2 sequences are LNHDA and SQIVND (reference sequence). The CDR3 runs 13 residues. The V gene lost 1 base and the J gene lost 7 bases, with 11 bases spanning the gap. The CDR3 sequence is CASSIGTPGEQYF. CDR3 in DNA: TGTGCCAGTAGTATAGGGACTCCGGGGGAGCAGTACTTC.

Points on this clone: Other DNA sequences in the sample encode the same CDR3. This sequence joins TRBV27 and TRBJ2-4; the D is unclear. The germline V gene has CDR1 MNHEY and CDR2 SMNVEV (reference sequence). The V gene lost 3 bases and the J gene lost 1 base, with 7 bases spanning the gap. There are 14 residues in the CDR3. The chain's CDR3 is CASSFVGAKNIQYF. CDR3 DNA sequence: TGTGCCAGCAGTTTCGTCGGGGCCAAAAACATTCAGTACTTC.

This clone was counted a few times. Other nucleotide sequences in the sample specify the same CDR3. This chain connects TRBV28 to TRBJ1-1; D is unresolved. The V gene lost 3 bases and the J gene lost 0 bases, with 5 bases spanning the gap. CDR3 length: 13 residues. Germline V gene data show CDR1 as MDHEN and CDR2 as SYDVKM. Here the CDR3 DNA reads TGTGCCAGCAGTTTTAGCCTGAACACTGAAGCTTTCTTT. Translated, it gives CASSFSLNTEAFF.

The chain combines TRBV2 with TRBJ1-2, with 7 bases fitting TRBD1. Germline values: CDR1 SNHLY, CDR2 FYNNEI. The CDR3 totals 14 residues. V lost 1 base, J lost 4 bases, and 3 bases stayed unmatched. The DNA of the CDR3 is TGTGCCAGCAGTGAAGAACAGGGGACCTATGGCTACACCTTC. Translation gives CASSEEQGTYGYTF.

Note on this clone: The same CDR3 can be traced to other DNA sequences in this sample. V is TRBV6-5 and J is TRBJ1-2; 7 bases match TRBD1. The V segment lost 6 bases and the J segment 6 bases; nucleotides outside the gene matches: 7. The V gene's germline CDR1 is MNHEY and CDR2 SVGAGI. The CDR3 length is 13 residues. CDR3 in amino acids: CASRPDRVNGYTF. As DNA, the CDR3 is TGTGCCAGCAGACCCGACAGGGTGAATGGCTACACCTTC.